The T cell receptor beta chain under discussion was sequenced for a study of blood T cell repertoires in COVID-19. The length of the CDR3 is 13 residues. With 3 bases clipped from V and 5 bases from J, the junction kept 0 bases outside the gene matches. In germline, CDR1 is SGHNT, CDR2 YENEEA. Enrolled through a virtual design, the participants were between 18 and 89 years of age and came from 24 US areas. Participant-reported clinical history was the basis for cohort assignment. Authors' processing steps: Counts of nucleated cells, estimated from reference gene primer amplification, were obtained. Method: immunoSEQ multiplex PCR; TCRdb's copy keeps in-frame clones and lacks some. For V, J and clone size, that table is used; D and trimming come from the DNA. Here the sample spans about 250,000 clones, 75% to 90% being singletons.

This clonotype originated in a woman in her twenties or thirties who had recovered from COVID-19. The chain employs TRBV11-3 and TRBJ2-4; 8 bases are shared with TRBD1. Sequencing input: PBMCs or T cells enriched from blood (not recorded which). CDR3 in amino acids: CASSLDRENIQYF. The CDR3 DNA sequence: TGTGCCAGCAGCTTGGACAGGGAAAACATTCAGTACTTC.